This is a list of T cell receptor beta chains from one sample in a study of T cells after somatic rescue of genetic block. Only in-frame clones appear in the TCRdb table, and some are missing; sequencing was by immunoSEQ multiplex PCR. The data hold around 57,000 clones, with 90% to 97% observed a single time. Source material: peripheral blood mononuclear cells (PBMCs). Every receptor here comes from a child younger than two. Both conserved end residues are trimmed from each CDR3.

len,v_gene,CDR3aa
13,TRBV11-2,ASSLDRGTSHEQY
13,TRBV5-1,ASRLGASGGNEQF
12,TRBV6-5,ASGHPLSGNTIY
13,TRBV7-9,ASSPPYRGNQPQH
9,TRBV7-9,ASSLGQPQH
12,TRBV9,ASSYDSSNEKLF
10,TRBV5-1,ASSLDTGELF
14,TRBV7-6,ASSFSGTSGRNEQF
11,TRBV15,ATSRGRGTEAF
12,TRBV4-2,ASSQEQGSYGYT
13,TRBV10-3,AISESTGGNQPQH
13,TRBV4-3,ASSPGATGKGGYT
11,TRBV5-6,ASSLVQGYEQY
13,TRBV9,ASSFRDRGQETQY
12,TRBV28,ASESSGRSGELF
14,TRBV11-2,ASSLRLAGVGGELF
13,TRBV5-6,ASSLASSGRETQY
10,TRBV7-9,ASSLFGEGYT
14,TRBV9,ASSVEISGNSYEQY
14,TRBV5-1,ASSLTSGRGTGELF
14,TRBV6-1,ASSARGRGLNTEAF
10,TRBV18,ASSPYADTQY
11,TRBV6-1,ASTNRGQDEQF
12,TRBV9,ASSFASGTDTQY
11,TRBV28,ASSQGGEKPQH